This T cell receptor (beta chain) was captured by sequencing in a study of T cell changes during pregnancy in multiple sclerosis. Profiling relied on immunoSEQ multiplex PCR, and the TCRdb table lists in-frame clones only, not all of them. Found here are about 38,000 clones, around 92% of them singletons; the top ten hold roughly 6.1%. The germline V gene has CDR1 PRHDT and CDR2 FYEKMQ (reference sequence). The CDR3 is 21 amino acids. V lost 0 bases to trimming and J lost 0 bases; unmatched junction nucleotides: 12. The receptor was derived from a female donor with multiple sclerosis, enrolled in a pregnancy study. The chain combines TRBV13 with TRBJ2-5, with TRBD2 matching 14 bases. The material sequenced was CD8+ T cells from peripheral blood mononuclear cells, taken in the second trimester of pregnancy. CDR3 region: CASSLGVGGTSGSTYQETQYF. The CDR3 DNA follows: TGTGCCAGCAGCTTAGGGGTTGGGGGGACTAGCGGGAGCACCTACCAAGAGACCCAGTACTTC. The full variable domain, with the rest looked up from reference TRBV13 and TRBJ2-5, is AAGVIQSPRHLIKEKRETATLKCYPIPRHDTVYWYQQGPGQDPQFLISFYEKMQSDKGSIPDRFSAQQFSDYHSELNMSSLELGDSALYFCASSLGVGGTSGSTYQETQYFGPGTRLLVL.